This is a list of T cell receptor beta chains from one sample in a study of cytomegalovirus exposure and HLA in healthy donors. Profiled with immunoSEQ multiplex PCR; TCRdb holds only in-frame clones, not every one. The sample carries 180,000 or so clones, approximately 86% recorded once. Input material: PBMCs. Every receptor here comes from a man under 40 in good health and CMV-seropositive. Each CDR3 is given without its conserved first and last residue. The order of the fields is clone size, V gene, CDR3 protein. Size values are once, few and many counts, or a class for expanded clones, and some rows have none.

size: NA
V: TRBV19
CDR3: ATKGDSPNEKLF

size: NA
V: TRBV15
CDR3: ATSRGQGDNSPLH

size: NA
V: TRBV9
CDR3: ASSVGGRNSYEQY

size: NA
V: TRBV10-3
CDR3: AITGYRDGYT

size: NA
V: TRBV11-2
CDR3: ASSLNVGQGPEQY

size: NA
V: TRBV5-4
CDR3: ASSNRVELDNEQF

size: few
V: TRBV25-1
CDR3: ASSADRQGPGNTIY

size: NA
V: TRBV7-2
CDR3: ASSLDFASGRARGETQY

size: NA
V: TRBV29-1
CDR3: SVQKRGAYNEQF

size: NA
V: TRBV29-1
CDR3: SVLKLRGTRYEQY

size: NA
V: TRBV7-3
CDR3: ASSLFTGGSYEQY

size: NA
V: TRBV27
CDR3: ASRPGGWPLPDTQY

size: NA
V: TRBV6-5
CDR3: ASSRQGNTEAF

size: once
V: TRBV30
CDR3: AWIGVGAEAF

size: NA
V: TRBV5-1
CDR3: ASSLGTAPTNEQF

size: NA
V: TRBV29-1
CDR3: SAEVERGYNEQF

size: once
V: TRBV7-9
CDR3: ASSPGMNTEAF

size: NA
V: TRBV30
CDR3: AWSVKGYGYT

size: NA
V: TRBV11-2
CDR3: ASSWARQETQY

size: NA
V: TRBV12-5
CDR3: ASGSLGGTDTQY

size: NA
V: TRBV28
CDR3: ASSLGRNNQPQH

size: NA
V: TRBV7-9
CDR3: ASSPSPPEGYT